Listed below are T cell receptor beta chains from one sample, sequenced in a study of blood T cell repertoires in COVID-19. TCRdb's copy holds only in-frame clones and misses some; the assay was immunoSEQ multiplex PCR. The sample contains 110,000 or so clones, more than 70% of which appear only once. The sample comprised peripheral blood. The receptors were gathered from a woman between 55 and 75 years old with COVID-19, enrolled during active disease. Both conserved end residues are part of each CDR3. A D gene is named only where the DNA matches it firmly. Size tells how often a clone was seen (once, few, many) or the class of an expanded clone, and some rows leave it out.

size,D,V,J,DNA,CDR3
.,.,TRBV29-1,TRBJ1-5,TGCAGCGTTGAGACCACAGGCGCAGGGCCCCAGCATTTT,CSVETTGAGPQHF
few,.,TRBV5-4,TRBJ1-1,TGTGCCAGCAGCCCCGCGGGGGGCCGGACTGAAGCTTTCTTT,CASSPAGGRTEAFF
.,.,TRBV5-1,TRBJ2-7,TGCGCCAGCAGCTTGGTGGCAGGGGAGTTATACGAGCAGTACTTC,CASSLVAGELYEQYF
.,TRBD2,TRBV15,TRBJ2-2,TGTGCCACCAGCAGGACCAGCGGGGGGGCCGTCGGGGAGCTGTTTTTT,CATSRTSGGAVGELFF
.,TRBD1,TRBV7-2,TRBJ2-1,TGTGCCAGCAGTCATTCAGGGGGCATCGTCTACAATGAGCAGTTCTTC,CASSHSGGIVYNEQFF
once,.,TRBV7-2,TRBJ1-4,TGTGCCAGCAGCTTAAGCCCCTCGGGGGAAAAACTGTTTTTT,CASSLSPSGEKLFF
.,TRBD1,TRBV7-9,TRBJ1-1,TGTGCCAGCAGCTTACAGGGGGCGAACACTGAAGCTTTCTTT,CASSLQGANTEAFF
.,.,TRBV5-5,TRBJ2-7,TGTGCCAGCAGCTTGGATTTCGTTGCCTACGAGCAGTACTTC,CASSLDFVAYEQYF
.,.,TRBV6-5,TRBJ1-1,TGTGCCAGCAGTTACTTCTTGGGAGGCGAAGCTTTCTTT,CASSYFLGGEAFF
.,.,TRBV10-1,TRBJ2-1,TGCGCCAGCAGTGATCAGGGTATCAATGAGCAGTTCTTC,CASSDQGINEQFF
.,.,TRBV10-3,TRBJ2-1,TGTGCCATCAGTGGAGGACAGTCCTACAATGAGCAGTTCTTC,CAISGGQSYNEQFF
.,.,TRBV5-1,TRBJ1-6,TGCGCCAGCAGCTTGGTACAGGGAAGGGGGAATTCACCCCTCCACTTT,CASSLVQGRGNSPLHF
.,.,TRBV3-1/TRBV3-2,TRBJ1-3,TGTGCCAGCAGCCAAGATTCCTCCCTTGCTGGAAACACCATATATTTT,CASSQDSSLAGNTIYF
.,TRBD2,TRBV4-2,TRBJ2-1,TGTGCCAGCCGGGGGGTCCATGAGCAGTTCTTC,CASRGVHEQFF
.,.,TRBV5-8,TRBJ1-6,TGTGCCAGCAGCTTGGGAGGTGCTGAGAGTAATTCACCCCTCCACTTT,CASSLGGAESNSPLHF
.,.,TRBV12-5,TRBJ2-5,TGTGGTAGTGGTTGGGGGGGGACAGGTGGGGAACAAGAGACCCAGTACTTC,CGSGWGGTGGEQETQYF
.,TRBD2,TRBV9,TRBJ2-7,TGTGCCAGCAGCGTATCGGCTAGCGGGGCCTACGAGCAGTACTTC,CASSVSASGAYEQYF
.,.,TRBV5-6,TRBJ2-2,TGTGCCAGCAGCTTGGCCATCGGGGAGCTGTTTTTT,CASSLAIGELFF
.,.,TRBV3-1/TRBV3-2,TRBJ2-7,TGTGCCAGCAGCACTAGCCTCAACTCCTACGAGCAGTACTTC,CASSTSLNSYEQYF
.,TRBD1,TRBV11-2,TRBJ1-1,TGTGCCAGCAGCACTACACAGGGGGTAGCTTTCTTT,CASSTTQGVAFF
.,TRBD2,TRBV10-3,TRBJ2-3,TGTGCCATCACAGAGCGGGGGCAACACACAGATACGCAGTATTTT,CAITERGQHTDTQYF
.,.,TRBV18,TRBJ1-3,TGTGCCAGCTCACGGGCCAGCTCTGGAAACACCATATATTTT,CASSRASSGNTIYF
.,.,TRBV27,TRBJ1-4,TGTGCCAGCAGTCTAGCAAGGGATGAAAAACTGTTTTTT,CASSLARDEKLFF
.,.,TRBV4-3,TRBJ1-2,TGCGCCAGCAGCCAAGCGGCAGGTCAGGGCTATGGCTACACCTTC,CASSQAAGQGYGYTF
.,TRBD2,TRBV7-3,TRBJ2-3,TGTGCCAGCAGCCCCCATCCACGACTAGCGGGGGGGCCTTGGAGCACAGATACGCAGTATTTT,CASSPHPRLAGGPWSTDTQYF
.,.,TRBV6-4,TRBJ2-1,TGTGCCAGCAGTGATATGGACATTCCCGGCGAGCAGTTCTTC,CASSDMDIPGEQFF
.,TRBD1,TRBV19,TRBJ2-7,TGTGCCAGTAGTGGCCCCGGGACAGGGAGACGGGAGCAGTACTTC,CASSGPGTGRREQYF
.,.,TRBV10-3,TRBJ2-2,TGTGCCATCAGACAGGGTTCTGCGAACACCGGGGAGCTGTTTTTT,CAIRQGSANTGELFF
few,.,TRBV7-9,TRBJ1-6,TGTGCCAGCAGCTTAAATAGTGGAGGCTCACCCCTCCACTTT,CASSLNSGGSPLHF
.,TRBD1,TRBV7-9,TRBJ1-1,TGTGCCAGCAGCCAAGGCACAGGGGGCACTGAAGCTTTCTTT,CASSQGTGGTEAFF
.,.,TRBV6-2/TRBV6-3,TRBJ2-7,TGTGCCAGCAGCCACCGGGACTCCAACTTCTACGAGCAGTACTTC,CASSHRDSNFYEQYF
.,.,TRBV5-4,TRBJ1-2,TGTGCCAGCAGCTTACCACAGGGTCTGAGCGGAGGCTACACCTTC,CASSLPQGLSGGYTF
.,TRBD1,TRBV6-6,TRBJ2-7,TGTGCCAGCAGTTACTCGGCGAGACAGGGGACCTACGAGCAGTACTTC,CASSYSARQGTYEQYF
.,.,TRBV7-9,TRBJ1-4,TGTGCCAGCAGCGAGGGTAGGGCGACCAGGGGTGATGAAAAACTGTTTTTT,CASSEGRATRGDEKLFF
.,TRBD1,TRBV6-1,TRBJ1-5,TGTGCCAGCAGTGAAATCCACGAAACGACAGGGCGCGGTCAGCCCCAGCATTTT,CASSEIHETTGRGQPQHF
.,.,TRBV6-4,TRBJ1-2,TGTGCCAGCAGTGACGCTGTTAACGGAGGTGGCTACACCTTC,CASSDAVNGGGYTF
few,TRBD1,TRBV25-1,TRBJ1-2,TGTGCCAGCACCACTTCCAGGGGGGTCTATGGCTACACCTTC,CASTTSRGVYGYTF
.,.,TRBV28,TRBJ1-1,TGTGCCAGCAGTTTGAACCGGGAAGGACCGAACACTGAAGCTTTCTTT,CASSLNREGPNTEAFF
.,.,TRBV4-3,TRBJ2-2,TGCGCCAGCAGCCAAGATGTAGGGGTGTTCACCGGGGAGCTGTTTTTT,CASSQDVGVFTGELFF
many,TRBD1,TRBV7-9,TRBJ2-2,TGTGCCAGCAGCTTCGCTGACAGGGGGCTGGCGACCGGGGAGCTGTTTTTT,CASSFADRGLATGELFF
.,.,TRBV12-5,TRBJ1-3,TGTGCTAGTGCCAGCTCTGGAAACACCATATATTTT,CASASSGNTIYF
few,.,TRBV29-1,TRBJ1-2,TGCAGCGTCGAGAATCGTTATGGCTACACCTTC,CSVENRYGYTF